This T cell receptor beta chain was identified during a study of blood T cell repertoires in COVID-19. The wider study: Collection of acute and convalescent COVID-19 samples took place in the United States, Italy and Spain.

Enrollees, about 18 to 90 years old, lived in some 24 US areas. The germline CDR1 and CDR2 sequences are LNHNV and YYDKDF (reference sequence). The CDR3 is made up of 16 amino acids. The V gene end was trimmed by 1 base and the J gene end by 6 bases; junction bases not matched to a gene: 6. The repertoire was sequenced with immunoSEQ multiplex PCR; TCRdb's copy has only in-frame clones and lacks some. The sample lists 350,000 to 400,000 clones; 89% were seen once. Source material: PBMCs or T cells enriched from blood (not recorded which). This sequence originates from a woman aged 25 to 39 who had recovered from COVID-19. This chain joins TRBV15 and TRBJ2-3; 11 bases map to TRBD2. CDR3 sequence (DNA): TGTGCCACCAGCAGAGTGTTAGCGGGAGGGGGGGATACGCAGTATTTT. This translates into CATSRVLAGGGDTQYF. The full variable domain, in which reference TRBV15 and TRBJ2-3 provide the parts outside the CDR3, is DAMVIQNPRYQVTQFGKPVTLSCSQTLNHNVMYWYQQKSSQAPKLLFHYYDKDFNNEADTPDNFQSRRPNTSFCFLDIRSPGLGDTAMYLCATSRVLAGGGDTQYFGPGTRLTVL.